These 23 T cell receptor beta chains originate from one sample sequenced in a study of response to subunit inactivated influenza vaccine. TCRdb reprocessed the RT-PCR reads with MiXCR, giving one entry per CDR3 protein. The sample consists of 530,000 or so distinct CDR3 sequences, around 25% of them appearing once. This sample comprised CD4+ T cells sorted from PBMCs, obtained 5 days after vaccination. The source is a man in his fifties who received an inactivated influenza vaccine.

This clonotype was seen a few times. The chain couples TRBV10-3 to TRBJ2-2, with 10 bases matching TRBD2. Germline trimming cut 4 bases from V and 1 base from J; bases unmatched to any gene: 6. This CDR3 has 17 amino acids. From germline, CDR1 is ENHRY and CDR2 SYGVKD. CDR3 in amino acids: CAISGSSGGQNTGELFF. The CDR3 DNA reads as TGTGCCATCAGTGGGAGTAGCGGGGGGCAGAACACCGGGGAGCTGTTTTTT.

This clonotype showed up just a few times. CDR3 sequence: CASSQGGQDGEQFF. The CDR3 bases are TGCGCCAGCAGCCAAGGCGGACAGGATGGTGAGCAGTTCTTC. The J gene is TRBJ2-1, the V gene TRBV4-3; 7 nucleotides match TRBD1. Per germline, CDR1 LGHNA and CDR2 YSLEER. The CDR3 covers 14 residues. V trimming: 1 base; J trimming: 9 bases; junction bases outside the gene matches: 6.

With regard to this clonotype: The junction departs from the called germline gene at one end, perhaps through a read error. This chain connects TRBV7-3 to TRBJ1-1; the D is unclear. The CDR3 has 15 amino acids. The V gene's germline CDR1 is SGHTA and CDR2 FQGTGA. The CDR3 region has the DNA TGTGCCTGCAGCCCTACTGCGACGGTAAACACTGAAGCTTTCTTT. This codes for CACSPTATVNTEAFF.

The V and J genes are TRBV12-3 or TRBV12-4 and TRBJ1-6, with unresolved D. V lost 4 bases and J lost 0, with 10 bases in between. CDR3 length: 16 residues. CDR3: CASSSALSSYNSPLHF. CDR3 nucleotide sequence: TGTGCCAGCAGTTCGGCGCTGAGCTCCTATAATTCACCCCTCCACTTT.

The V and J genes are TRBV2 and TRBJ2-2; unclear D gene. V lost 11 bases and J 5 bases, leaving 9 bases between the germline ends. Germline V lookup: CDR1 SNHLY, CDR2 FYNNEI. The CDR3 contains 11 residues. The DNA for the CDR3 is TGTGCCGGAAGTAGGACCGGGGAGCTGTTTTTT. It translates to CAGSRTGELFF.

The V and J genes are TRBV7-9 and TRBJ1-4, with unresolved D. CDR1 is SEHNR, CDR2 FQNEAQ, per germline (reference sequence). Trimming cost V 5 bases and J 5 bases, with 21 bases left between them. The CDR3 covers 17 residues. This CDR3 is CASSLFGLSRLNEKLFF. The CDR3 nucleotides read TGTGCCAGCAGCCTATTTGGTTTATCCAGGCTAAATGAAAAACTGTTTTTT.

CDR3 nucleotides: TGCAGTGCTCATCCCGGGACAGGGGGTGGAGAGACCCAGTACTTC. The encoded protein is CSAHPGTGGGETQYF. The chain employs TRBV20-1 and TRBJ2-5, with 11 bases fitting TRBD1. V was clipped by 5 bases and J by 4 bases; unmatched bases: 9. The CDR3 contains 15 residues. Germline V lookup: CDR1 DFQATT, CDR2 SNEGSKA (reference sequence).

CDR3 loop: CASSEEGGREAFF. CDR3 sequence (DNA): TGCGCCAGCAGCGAGGAAGGTGGCCGGGAAGCTTTCTTT. The chain joins TRBV5-1 to TRBJ1-1; D uncertain. The ends were cut back, 4 bases at V and 8 bases at J, with 15 bases in the middle. This CDR3 has 13 residues. Looked up from germline, CDR1 is SGHRS and CDR2 is YFSETQ.

This clonotype appeared a few times. This chain uses TRBV11-1 with TRBJ2-3; weak D call: TRBD1 (6 bases). This CDR3 is 16 amino acids long. With 1 base removed from V and 0 bases from J, the gap between germline ends came to 11 bases. Germline CDR1 and CDR2: SGHAT and FQDESV (reference sequence). CDR3 in DNA: TGTGCCAGCAGCTTAGTCGGGACAACTAGCACAGATACGCAGTATTTT. As protein: CASSLVGTTSTDTQYF.

The chain joins TRBV7-2 to TRBJ2-1; the D gene is possibly TRBD1 (6 bases). This CDR3 region has 12 residues. V was clipped by 5 bases and J by 7 bases, with 9 bases between them. CDR1 is SGHTA, CDR2 FQGNSA, per germline. The CDR3 DNA reads TGTGCCAGCAGCATACAGGGAAATGAGCAGTTCTTC. The encoded protein is CASSIQGNEQFF. Using reference TRBV7-2 and TRBJ2-1 for the parts outside the CDR3, the full variable domain is GAGVSQSPSNKVTEKGKDVELRCDPISGHTALYWYRQSLGQGLEFLIYFQGNSAPDKSGLPSDRFSAERTGGSVSTLTIQRTQQEDSAVYLCASSIQGNEQFFGPGTRLTVL.

The chain links TRBV3-1 to TRBJ1-6; 10 nucleotides line up with TRBD1. The CDR3 extends over 15 amino acids. From germline, CDR1 is LGHDT and CDR2 YNNKEL (reference sequence). The V segment lost 1 base and the J segment 10 bases; nucleotides outside the gene matches: 4. The CDR3: CASSQGQGAFSPLHF. The CDR3 coding sequence is TGTGCCAGCAGCCAAGGACAGGGGGCCTTCTCACCCCTCCACTTT.

This clonotype was seen just once. The chain carries TRBV6-2 or TRBV6-3 and TRBJ2-5, with no clear D. The CDR3 spans 11 residues. The V end was cut by 8 bases, the J end by 7 bases, with 11 bases between. CDR1 is MNHEY, CDR2 SVGEGT, per germline. CDR3: CASGIVGTQYF. As DNA, the CDR3 is TGTGCCAGCGGGATTGTGGGGACCCAGTACTTC.

This clonotype was observed a few times. This chain uses TRBV9 with TRBJ2-1; 8 bases line up with TRBD2. The CDR3 spans 16 residues. Germline V gene lookup returns CDR1 SGDLS and CDR2 YYNGEE. Germline trimming cut 0 bases from V and 10 bases from J; bases unmatched to any gene: 12. The DNA of the CDR3 is TGTGCCAGCAGCGTAGGCGTAGCGGGGTGGGTTGAGGAGCAGTTCTTC. Amino acids: CASSVGVAGWVEEQFF.

This clonotype has just a few counts. The chain is built from TRBV6-5 and TRBJ1-1, with 9 bases fitting TRBD1. J gave up 1 base and V 1 base, and 7 bases lay outside the gene matches. Looked up from germline, CDR1 is MNHEY and CDR2 is SVGAGI. The CDR3 length is 17 residues. The CDR3: CASSYLQGALRNTEAFF. CDR3 sequence (DNA): TGTGCCAGCAGTTACTTACAGGGGGCCCTGAGGAACACTGAAGCTTTCTTT.

This clonotype has just a few counts. The genes are TRBV20-1 and TRBJ2-5; 9 nucleotides line up with TRBD2. Germline CDR1 DFQATT, CDR2 SNEGSKA (reference sequence). Trimming at V came to 3 bases and at J to 1 base, leaving 6 bases not matched to a gene. There are 15 residues in the CDR3. The CDR3 is CSARLAGWFQETQYF. The CDR3 coding sequence is TGCAGTGCTAGGCTAGCGGGATGGTTCCAAGAGACCCAGTACTTC.

This clonotype appeared a few times. The rearrangement links TRBV7-9 to TRBJ2-7; D remains unclear. V gave up 0 bases and J gave up 3 bases, with 6 bases separating them. CDR1 SEHNR and CDR2 FQNEAQ come from the germline V gene (reference sequence). The CDR3 has 13 residues. Here the CDR3 reads CASSLAGFYEQYF. The CDR3 DNA is TGTGCCAGCAGCTTAGCGGGATTCTACGAGCAGTACTTC.

This clonotype was seen only a few times. CDR3 sequence (DNA): TGCGCCAGCAGCTTGGCCACCGGTATCCAAGAGACCCAGTACTTC. Its translation: CASSLATGIQETQYF. V usage is TRBV5-1 and J usage is TRBJ2-5; D unclear. This CDR3 has 15 residues. V was clipped by 0 bases and J by 1 base, with 10 bases between them. Looked up from germline, CDR1 is SGHRS and CDR2 is YFSETQ. Looking up the rest from reference TRBV5-1 and TRBJ2-5 gives the full variable domain: KAGVTQTPRYLIKTRGQQVTLSCSPISGHRSVSWYQQTPGQGLQFLFEYFSETQRNKGNFPGRFSGRQFSNSRSEMNVSTLELGDSALYLCASSLATGIQETQYFGPGTRLLVL.

CDR3 in DNA: TGTGCCAGCAGTCCGGGACCTCCAAACATTCAGTACTTC. It codes for CASSPGPPNIQYF. The genes are TRBV27 and TRBJ2-4; D possibly uses TRBD1 or TRBD2 (5 bases each). CDR3 length equals 13 residues. V was trimmed by 5 bases and J by 6 bases, leaving 11 bases between them. Germline CDR1 reads MNHEY; CDR2 reads SMNVEV (reference sequence).

The V and J genes are TRBV4-2 and TRBJ2-5, with 8 bases fitting TRBD1. The CDR3 totals 15 residues. In germline, CDR1 is LGHNA, CDR2 YNFKEQ. Unmatched junction bases numbered 9, after V lost 4 bases and J lost 5 bases. The CDR3 loop reads CASSRRQGPEETQYF. The CDR3 nucleotides are TGTGCCAGCAGCCGCAGACAGGGGCCGGAGGAGACCCAGTACTTC.

The chain couples TRBV4-3 to TRBJ2-7; D remains ambiguous. The CDR3 contains 14 residues. Deletions cut 0 bases from V and 2 bases from J, with 8 bases between. Germline values: CDR1 LGHNA, CDR2 YSLEER. This CDR3 is CASSQDYSTYEQYF. The CDR3 DNA sequence: TGCGCCAGCAGCCAAGACTACAGCACCTACGAGCAGTACTTC.

This clonotype was counted only a few times. The chain links TRBV20-1 to TRBJ2-7; 7 nucleotides match TRBD2. Germline CDR1 is DFQATT and CDR2 is SNEGSKA (reference sequence). Trimming removed 5 bases from V and 6 bases from J; junction bases left unmatched: 16. This CDR3 has 15 residues. CDR3 sequence: CSAPPGGGNLFEQYF. CDR3 DNA: TGCAGTGCTCCCCCTGGGGGAGGGAACCTCTTCGAGCAGTACTTC.

This clonotype was counted between two and nine times. This chain connects TRBV10-3 to TRBJ2-7; D remains unclear. Per germline, CDR1 ENHRY and CDR2 SYGVKD. The CDR3 runs 13 residues. Trimming took off 0 bases at V and 0 bases at J, with 3 bases between the two ends. The CDR3 loop is CAISESSSYEQYF. DNA of the CDR3: TGTGCCATCAGTGAGTCGAGCTCCTACGAGCAGTACTTC.

This clonotype was picked up many times. This chain connects TRBV29-1 to TRBJ2-7; the match to TRBD1 covers 10 bases. Losses at the gene ends were 5 bases for V and 2 bases for J; bases not matched to a gene: 9. Germline-derived CDR1 and CDR2 are SQVTM and ANQGSEA. The CDR3 has 15 amino acids. The CDR3 spells CSVSTGGMGAYEQYF. The CDR3 nucleotides read TGCAGCGTTTCGACAGGGGGCATGGGAGCCTACGAGCAGTACTTC.